Reported below is one T cell receptor beta chain. What it binds is not known. This sample was taken from a study of spatial heterogeneity in lung cancer. Time point reported: sample taken at primary tumor resection. From the 5' RACE reads, TCRdb called clonotypes with MiXCR, one entry per CDR3 protein. This table has about 9,300 distinct CDR3 sequences, around 50% appearing once. Regarding the study as a whole: Tracking of tumor mutation counts was seen in expanded intratumoral alpha and beta TCR counts.

The clonotype originates from a female donor with early-stage non-small cell lung cancer. The sequencing here drew on lung tumor tissue, taken at surgery.

CDR3 DNA: TGTGCCAGCAGCCTAGAACAGGGGGCCATTGATACGCAGTATTTT. Translating it yields CASSLEQGAIDTQYF. This chain links TRBV7-2 with TRBJ2-3, with 9 positions matching TRBD1. Germline values: CDR1 SGHTA, CDR2 FQGNSA. The CDR3 totals 15 residues. V trimming: 5 bases; J trimming: 6 bases; junction bases outside the gene matches: 9.